Listed here are 15 T cell receptor beta chains from one sample, sequenced in a study of blood T cell repertoires in COVID-19. Some clones are missing from TCRdb's copy, which holds only in-frame ones; the method was immunoSEQ multiplex PCR. Among about 99,000 clones, just under 85% were seen once, and the ten largest hold approximately 3.6%. The sequenced material came from peripheral blood. The source is a woman older than 75 with active or convalescent COVID-19.

V gene TRBV11-1 combines with J gene TRBJ2-1; 7 bases map to TRBD2. V shed 3 bases and J 8 bases; nucleotides not matched to a gene: 7. The CDR3 extends over 14 amino acids. Germline V gene data show CDR1 as SGHAT and CDR2 as FQDESV (reference sequence). CDR3 DNA: TGTGCCAGCAGCTTTTTGCGGGGGAACCATGAGCAGTTCTTC. This codes for CASSFLRGNHEQFF.

The rearrangement links TRBV19 to TRBJ1-3; D gene unclear. Trimming shortened V by 11 bases and J by 5 bases, and 7 bases separated the two germline ends. The CDR3 extends over 10 amino acids. From germline, CDR1 is LNHDA and CDR2 SQIVND (reference sequence). Here the CDR3 DNA reads TGTGCCTCGGAGCGAAACACCATATATTTT. It specifies CASERNTIYF. The full variable domain, with the rest looked up from reference TRBV19 and TRBJ1-3, is DGGITQSPKYLFRKEGQNVTLSCEQNLNHDAMYWYRQDPGQGLRLIYYSQIVNDFQKGDIAEGYSVSREKKESFPLTVTSAQKNPTAFYLCASERNTIYFGEGSWLTVV.

This chain connects TRBV28 to TRBJ2-2, with 10 bases fitting TRBD1. The trim removed 6 bases at V and 6 bases at J, leaving 7 bases unmatched. Germline CDR1 is MDHEN and CDR2 is SYDVKM. The CDR3 is 15 residues long. The DNA of the CDR3 is TGTGCCAGCAGCCTCGGACAGGGGGTCTCCGGGGAGCTGTTTTTT. It is translated as CASSLGQGVSGELFF.

This clone was counted once. The chain combines TRBV18 with TRBJ2-5, with D unresolved. V lost 5 bases, J lost 4 bases, and 8 bases lay in between. The CDR3 length is 12 residues. Germline V gene sequence: CDR1 KGHSH, CDR2 LQKENI. Here the CDR3 reads CASSFSPETQYF. The CDR3 DNA is TGTGCCAGCTCATTCTCTCCAGAGACCCAGTACTTC.

The chain couples TRBV14 to TRBJ1-6; 7 nucleotides agree with TRBD1. The CDR3 spans 17 residues. Trimming removed 1 base from V and 0 bases from J; junction bases left unmatched: 3. From germline, CDR1 is SGHDN and CDR2 FVKESK. CDR3 residues: CASSQVTGDSYNSPLHF. The CDR3 DNA reads as TGTGCCAGCAGCCAAGTCACAGGGGACTCCTATAATTCACCCCTCCACTTT.

The chain couples TRBV29-1 to TRBJ2-1; TRBD1 matches at 9 bases. Germline V lookup: CDR1 SQVTM, CDR2 ANQGSEA. The CDR3 sequence is 14 residues long. V gave up 7 bases and J gave up 6 bases; unmatched junction bases: 10. The CDR3 coding sequence is TGCAGCGGATCCGGGACAGGGAATTCCAATGAGCAGTTCTTC. Protein product: CSGSGTGNSNEQFF.

The chain links TRBV30 to TRBJ1-2; D is possibly TRBD1 (5 bases). Looked up from germline, CDR1 is GTSNPN and CDR2 is SVGIG (reference sequence). V was trimmed by 0 bases and J by 8 bases, leaving 10 bases between them. This CDR3 is built from 12 residues. CDR3 DNA sequence: TGTGCCTGGAGTGTTGGGGGGAGCGGCTACACCTTC. It is translated as CAWSVGGSGYTF.

CDR3 coding DNA: TGTGCCAGCAGCAGAGGGGGCCCCTACGAGCAGTACTTC. Protein product: CASSRGGPYEQYF. This chain links TRBV14 with TRBJ2-7; 7 bases are shared with TRBD1. Per germline, CDR1 SGHDN and CDR2 FVKESK. The trim removed 5 bases at V and 2 bases at J, leaving 3 bases unmatched. The CDR3 consists of 13 residues.

The chain combines TRBV5-8 with TRBJ1-1, with 7 bases identical to TRBD1. V lost 1 base to trimming and J lost 2 bases; unmatched junction nucleotides: 2. Germline values: CDR1 SGHTS, CDR2 YDEGEE. This CDR3 has 14 residues. The CDR3: CASSLYRGNTEAFF. CDR3 sequence (DNA): TGTGCCAGCAGCTTGTACAGGGGAAACACTGAAGCTTTCTTT.

The chain carries TRBV19 and TRBJ1-5; perhaps TRBD1 as D (5 bases). Germline V CDR1 and CDR2: LNHDA, SQIVND (reference sequence). This CDR3 is built from 16 residues. The ends were cut back, 4 bases at V and 0 bases at J, with 13 bases in the middle. The CDR3 reads CASSKETVFSNQPQHF. CDR3 in DNA: TGTGCCAGTAGTAAGGAGACAGTCTTTAGCAATCAGCCCCAGCATTTT.

This clone was picked up one time. The chain combines TRBV9 with TRBJ2-7; D is undetermined. Germline V lookup: CDR1 SGDLS, CDR2 YYNGEE. V gave up 0 bases and J gave up 1 base, with 8 bases separating them. This CDR3 is built from 14 residues. The CDR3 DNA follows: TGTGCCAGCAGCGTAGCCGGTATATCCTACGAGCAGTACTTC. This codes for CASSVAGISYEQYF.

The chain is built from TRBV28 and TRBJ1-1, with 7 bases identical to TRBD1. The CDR3 is 14 residues long. Germline V gives CDR1 MDHEN, CDR2 SYDVKM. The trim removed 3 bases at V and 7 bases at J, leaving 8 bases unmatched. This CDR3 reads CASSLRTGLSEAFF. For the CDR3, the DNA is TGTGCCAGCAGTTTGCGGACAGGTCTTAGTGAAGCTTTCTTT.

This clone was counted between two and nine times. This chain links TRBV27 with TRBJ2-3; 13 bases agree with TRBD2. This CDR3 contains 16 residues. The V gene end was trimmed by 5 bases and the J gene end by 3 bases; junction bases not matched to a gene: 5. The germline CDR1 and CDR2 sequences are MNHEY and SMNVEV (reference sequence). CDR3 DNA: TGTGCCAGCAGTATACTAGCGGGGGGGCTGACAGATACGCAGTATTTT. Amino acid sequence: CASSILAGGLTDTQYF.

V and J are TRBV29-1 and TRBJ1-2; a weak D match, TRBD1 (6 bases). Germline CDR1 and CDR2: SQVTM and ANQGSEA. Between the trimmed V and J ends, which lost 6 bases and 0 bases, there was a span of 14 bases. The CDR3 extends over 14 amino acids. The CDR3 DNA is TGCAGCGTGGCCGGGACATTGGCTAACTATGGCTACACCTTC. Protein product: CSVAGTLANYGYTF. The entire variable domain, with the rest obtained from reference TRBV29-1 and TRBJ1-2, is as follows: SAVISQKPSRDICQRGTSLTIQCQVDSQVTMMFWYRQQPGQSLTLIATANQGSEATYESGFVIDKFPISRPNLTFSTLTVSNMSPEDSSIYLCSVAGTLANYGYTFGSGTRLTVV.

The chain is built from TRBV28 and TRBJ1-1; a possible D gene is TRBD1 (6 bases). The germline gives CDR1 MDHEN, CDR2 SYDVKM. The ends were cut back, 4 bases at V and 3 bases at J, with 18 bases in the middle. CDR3 length equals 16 residues. CDR3 coding DNA: TGTGCCAGCAGTTCGGACAGCCTTCGGGGCTACACTGAAGCTTTCTTT. This sequence encodes CASSSDSLRGYTEAFF.